This T cell receptor (beta chain) was retrieved from a study of shared clonotypes between healthy human individuals. All donors were healthy HIV-negative adults lacking recent acute infections or vaccinations. Assay used: immunoSEQ multiplex PCR; TCRdb lists only in-frame clones, some missing. The sample yields 2 million to 2.5 million clones, approximately 95% seen once. V was clipped by 4 bases and J by 7 bases, with 9 bases between them. Germline-derived CDR1 and CDR2 are SEHNR and FQNEAQ (reference sequence). This CDR3 contains 12 residues. The chain employs TRBV7-9 and TRBJ2-3; D uncertain. The sample was naive CD4+ T cells from PBMCs. Documented subset: CD45RA+ positively selected. The TCR was taken from a young man in good health. Some clones in this sample may be carry-over from other donors' samples. Here the CDR3 DNA reads TGTGCCAGCAGCTCGCCCAGGAATACGCAGTATTTT. Protein: CASSSPRNTQYF. Full variable domain (missing parts from reference TRBV7-9 and TRBJ2-3): DTGVSQNPRHKITKRGQNVTFRCDPISEHNRLYWYRQTLGQGPEFLTYFQNEAQLEKSRLLSDRFSAERPKGSFSTLEIQRTEQGDSAMYLCASSSPRNTQYFGPGTRLTVL.